Each of the 29 T cell receptor beta chains below was sequenced from the same sample in a study of regulatory T cells in long-lasting Graves disease. Building of the TCR beta libraries involved iRepertoire HTBI primers and Arm-PCR of CDR3 regions. TCRdb ran MiXCR on the multiplex PCR reads and lists one entry per CDR3 protein. The data contain 350,000 to 450,000 distinct CDR3 sequences, about a fifth of them singletons. Time point defined: persistent/refractory GD, antithyroid drugs over 5 years with positive TRAb. From RNA extracted from PBMCs, the TCR library was made. The sample consisted of peripheral blood mononuclear cells (PBMCs), taken when the disease was refractory, from a patient treated with antithyroid drugs. These receptors were taken from a female donor with Graves disease.

This clonotype was recorded many times. The chain is built from TRBV2 and TRBJ1-1; possible D gene TRBD1, 6 bases. The length of the CDR3 is 13 residues. Trimming shortened V by 8 bases and J by 4 bases, and 14 bases separated the two germline ends. Germline loops: CDR1 SNHLY, CDR2 FYNNEI. The CDR3 loop is CASGWTEVTEAFF. CDR3 sequence (DNA): TGTGCCAGCGGATGGACAGAGGTCACTGAAGCTTTCTTT.

The CDR3 DNA reads as TGTGCCAGCAGCGCCCCAGGGGGCGATCAGCCCCAGCATTTT. Its protein is CASSAPGGDQPQHF. The rearrangement uses TRBV12-3 or TRBV12-4 and TRBJ1-5, with 8 bases lining up with TRBD1. The CDR3 has 14 residues. Trimming removed 6 bases from V and 5 bases from J; junction bases left unmatched: 6.

The chain joins TRBV6-2 or TRBV6-3 to TRBJ1-5, with 7 bases aligning to TRBD1. This CDR3 has 16 residues. The V gene end was trimmed by 6 bases and the J gene end by 4 bases; junction bases not matched to a gene: 12. Germline CDR1 reads MNHEY; CDR2 reads SVGEGT. The CDR3 DNA follows: TGTGCCAGCAGCCCCGGACTAGGGACAGCAAATCAGCCCCAGCATTTT. It specifies CASSPGLGTANQPQHF.

The chain joins TRBV5-6 to TRBJ1-4, with D unresolved. V lost 0 bases and J lost 4, with 7 bases in between. The CDR3 runs to 14 residues. CDR1 SGHDT and CDR2 YYEEEE come from the germline V gene. CDR3 sequence reads: CASSLGPSNEKLFF. The CDR3 DNA reads as TGTGCCAGCAGCTTGGGACCCAGTAATGAAAAACTGTTTTTT.

The V call is TRBV29-1, the J call TRBJ1-1, with D possibly being TRBD1 (5 bases). V dropped 7 bases and J dropped 1 base, with 16 bases sitting between them. This CDR3 has 14 amino acids. Germline V CDR1 and CDR2: SQVTM, ANQGSEA. The chain's CDR3 is CSAEPGETNTEAFF. As DNA, the CDR3 is TGCAGCGCCGAGCCGGGGGAAACGAACACTGAAGCTTTCTTT.

Only a few counts were recorded for this clonotype. The chain is built from TRBV28 and TRBJ2-2; 9 bases align to TRBD1. The J segment lost 3 bases and the V segment lost 8 bases, leaving 7 bases of the junction unmatched. The CDR3 runs 15 residues. Germline V gene lookup returns CDR1 MDHEN and CDR2 SYDVKM. The CDR3 DNA sequence: TGTGCCAGCCTCCCCTGGACAGGGGACACCGGGGAGCTGTTTTTT. It specifies CASLPWTGDTGELFF.

This clonotype came up many times. This chain joins TRBV7-2 and TRBJ2-4; D is unresolved. V lost 1 base to trimming and J lost 6 bases, with 4 bases between them. Germline lookup yields CDR1 SGHTA and CDR2 FQGNSA. This CDR3 region has 12 residues. This CDR3 reads CASSLVINIQYF. The CDR3, as DNA: TGTGCCAGCAGCTTAGTCATAAACATTCAGTACTTC.

V and J are TRBV5-1 and TRBJ2-5, with 10 bases aligning to TRBD1. The CDR3 spans 15 residues. V lost 4 bases to trimming and J lost 7 bases; unmatched junction nucleotides: 10. CDR1 and CDR2 from the germline V gene are SGHRS and YFSETQ. CDR3 region: CASSTQPGQGLTQYF. The CDR3 coding sequence is TGCGCCAGCAGCACTCAACCGGGACAGGGGTTGACCCAGTACTTC.

This rearrangement joins TRBV9 to TRBJ2-7; no clear D gene. CDR3 length: 14 amino acids. The V end lost 0 bases, the J end lost 0 bases, and 7 bases lay between the germline ends. CDR1 is SGDLS and CDR2 is YYNGEE in the germline V gene. The CDR3 DNA reads TGTGCCAGCAGCGTAGGCTTCGACTCCTACGAGCAGTACTTC. Protein sequence: CASSVGFDSYEQYF. Variable domain in full (rest from reference TRBV9 and TRBJ2-7): DSGVTQTPKHLITATGQRVTLRCSPRSGDLSVYWYQQSLDQGLQFLIQYYNGEERAKGNILERFSAQQFPDLHSELNLSSLELGDSALYFCASSVGFDSYEQYFGPGTRLTVT.

This clonotype has just a few counts. The V gene is TRBV7-2, the J gene TRBJ2-1, with 15 positions matching TRBD2. Trimming cost V 4 bases and J 7 bases; bases outside gene matches: 5. CDR1 SGHTA and CDR2 FQGNSA come from the germline V gene. CDR3 size: 16 residues. CDR3 region: CASSSGLAGGSNEQFF. The CDR3 DNA sequence: TGTGCCAGCAGCTCCGGACTAGCGGGAGGGTCGAATGAGCAGTTCTTC. Combining the CDR3 with reference TRBV7-2 and TRBJ2-1 gives the whole variable domain GAGVSQSPSNKVTEKGKDVELRCDPISGHTALYWYRQSLGQGLEFLIYFQGNSAPDKSGLPSDRFSAERTGGSVSTLTIQRTQQEDSAVYLCASSSGLAGGSNEQFFGPGTRLTVL.

This chain connects TRBV7-9 to TRBJ1-5, with D possibly matching TRBD1 (5 bases). The germline gives CDR1 SEHNR, CDR2 FQNEAQ (reference sequence). V gave up 1 base and J gave up 6 bases, with 13 bases separating them. CDR3 size: 15 residues. This CDR3 is CASSLGGAVGQPQHF. Here the CDR3 DNA reads TGTGCCAGCAGCTTAGGGGGCGCGGTAGGTCAGCCCCAGCATTTT.

The chain uses TRBV6-2 or TRBV6-3 and TRBJ2-5; TRBD1 matches at 8 bases. This CDR3 spans 15 amino acids. Germline CDR1 reads MNHEY; CDR2 reads SVGEGT. V gave up 3 bases and J gave up 7 bases; unmatched junction bases: 10. The CDR3 nucleotides read TGTGCCAGCAGTTATAAAGGACAGGGCCAGGGGACCCAGTACTTC. Its protein is CASSYKGQGQGTQYF.

This clonotype was counted ten times or more. The chain combines TRBV12-3 or TRBV12-4 with TRBJ2-5, with D perhaps TRBD1 (6 bases). The CDR3 has 14 residues. Trimming cost V 3 bases and J 2 bases, with 10 bases left between them. In nucleotides, the CDR3 is TGTGCCAGCAGTTTGAACAGGGCGCAAGAGACCCAGTACTTC. Protein sequence: CASSLNRAQETQYF.

This chain uses TRBV6-5 with TRBJ2-7; weak D call: TRBD1 (5 bases). CDR1 is MNHEY, CDR2 SVGAGI, per germline. With 0 bases removed from V and 4 bases from J, the gap between germline ends came to 13 bases. The CDR3 covers 15 residues. CDR3 bases: TGTGCCAGCAGTTACTCGGCAGGGTTGGGATACGAGCAGTACTTC. It specifies CASSYSAGLGYEQYF.

In its sample, this clonotype was seen many times. The chain uses TRBV12-5 and TRBJ1-2; D uncertain. CDR1 and CDR2 from the germline V gene are LGHNT and FRNRAP. V shed 0 bases and J shed 4 bases, with 12 bases lying between them. The CDR3 runs 15 residues. The CDR3 here is CASGLVLIRSYGYTF. In nucleotides, the CDR3 is TGTGCTAGTGGTTTGGTACTTATCAGGAGCTATGGCTACACCTTC. The entire variable domain, with the rest obtained from reference TRBV12-5 and TRBJ1-2, is as follows: DARVTQTPRHKVTEMGQEVTMRCQPILGHNTVFWYRQTMMQGLELLAYFRNRAPLDDSGMPKDRFSAEMPDATLATLKIQPSEPRDSAVYFCASGLVLIRSYGYTFGSGTRLTVV.

In this sample, this clonotype turned up many times. This chain connects TRBV7-2 to TRBJ1-1; D call uncertain. CDR3 size: 13 residues. Germline values: CDR1 SGHTA, CDR2 FQGNSA. The V end was cut by 5 bases, the J end by 7 bases, with 14 bases between. This CDR3 is CASSKDGVGEAFF. CDR3 nucleotides: TGTGCCAGCAGCAAGGACGGGGTGGGTGAAGCTTTCTTT.

This clonotype was picked up a small number of times. The rearrangement uses TRBV12-3 or TRBV12-4 and TRBJ1-1, with D uncertain. Trimming pared 6 bases from V and 0 bases from J, leaving 11 bases between. The CDR3 spans 14 residues. The CDR3 bases are TGTGCCAGCAGCAAGACGGGGATGAACACTGAAGCTTTCTTT. This gives the protein CASSKTGMNTEAFF.

This clonotype was seen a few times. The gene calls are TRBV5-5 and TRBJ1-5; no clear D gene. CDR1 and CDR2 (germline): SGHKS, YYEKEE (reference sequence). V was clipped by 2 bases and J by 1 base, with 10 bases between them. CDR3 length equals 15 residues. The DNA of the CDR3 is TGTGCCAGCAGCTTTGGTCCCGGGAGCAATCAGCCCCAGCATTTT. Amino acid sequence: CASSFGPGSNQPQHF.

Only a few counts were recorded for this clonotype. This chain links TRBV6-5 with TRBJ1-1; D ambiguous. This CDR3 is built from 16 residues. The germline CDR1 and CDR2 sequences are MNHEY and SVGAGI. The V end lost 0 bases, the J end lost 1 base, and 12 bases lay between the germline ends. The CDR3: CASSYSSPVKNTEAFF. As DNA, the CDR3 is TGTGCCAGCAGTTACTCGTCCCCGGTAAAGAACACTGAAGCTTTCTTT.

This clonotype was picked up many times. The V and J genes are TRBV11-2 and TRBJ2-7; 10 nucleotides agree with TRBD2. The CDR3 is 15 residues long. The germline V gene has CDR1 SGHAT and CDR2 FQNNGV. V was pared by 1 base and J by 6 bases, with 6 bases of the junction left unmatched. The DNA of the CDR3 is TGTGCCAGCAGCTTAGGGACTAGCGGAGACGTCGAGCAGTACTTC. Translating gives CASSLGTSGDVEQYF.

This clonotype was seen ten or more times. This chain uses TRBV12-3 or TRBV12-4 with TRBJ2-5; 8 nucleotides line up with TRBD2. The CDR3 has 16 amino acids. Trimming cost V 5 bases and J 4 bases; bases outside gene matches: 12. The CDR3 is CASSLRGRAGGETQYF. The CDR3, as DNA: TGTGCCAGCAGTCTAAGGGGCAGGGCGGGAGGAGAGACCCAGTACTTC.

The table lists this clonotype with many counts. This chain connects TRBV19 to TRBJ1-1, with 10 positions matching TRBD1. J lost 3 bases, V lost 4 bases, and 5 bases had no gene match. Per the germline V gene, CDR1 is LNHDA and CDR2 is SQIVND (reference sequence). The CDR3 length is 15 residues. The CDR3 bases are TGTGCCAGTAGTACACGGGACAGGGGTTACACTGAAGCTTTCTTT. This codes for CASSTRDRGYTEAFF.

This clonotype occurred many times. The rearrangement joins TRBV12-3 or TRBV12-4 to TRBJ2-5; TRBD1 agrees at 7 bases. V lost 6 bases to trimming and J lost 1 base; unmatched junction nucleotides: 5. This CDR3 contains 14 residues. The CDR3 sequence: CASSPGTVQETQYF. CDR3 bases: TGTGCCAGCAGCCCAGGGACAGTCCAAGAGACCCAGTACTTC.

There are many counts of this clonotype. V usage is TRBV7-8 and J usage is TRBJ1-1; D is undetermined. Germline CDR1 reads SGHVS; CDR2 reads FQNEAQ. The CDR3 spans 14 residues. V lost 1 base and J 0 bases, leaving 6 bases between the germline ends. CDR3 protein: CASSLVPLNTEAFF. CDR3 DNA: TGTGCCAGCAGCTTAGTACCTTTGAACACTGAAGCTTTCTTT.

The chain employs TRBV25-1 and TRBJ2-7; D is ambiguous. V shed 8 bases and J shed 0 bases, with 8 bases lying between them. Per the germline V gene, CDR1 is MGHDK and CDR2 is SYGVNS. There are 12 residues in the CDR3. Written as DNA, the CDR3 is TGTGCCAGCGCTACAGCCTCCTACGAGCAGTACTTC. As protein: CASATASYEQYF.

The rearrangement links TRBV30 to TRBJ2-7, with D perhaps TRBD2 (7 bases). Trimming pared 0 bases from V and 8 bases from J, leaving 17 bases between. The germline gives CDR1 GTSNPN, CDR2 SVGIG (reference sequence). The CDR3 spans 14 residues. CDR3 in DNA: TGTGCCTGGAGTGTACGGGGGGCCAGCCCTCAGCAGTACTTC. It codes for CAWSVRGASPQQYF.

There are many counts of this clonotype. The chain is built from TRBV20-1 and TRBJ1-2, with 12 positions matching TRBD1. This CDR3 spans 13 amino acids. The germline V gene encodes CDR1 DFQATT and CDR2 SNEGSKA (reference sequence). The V and J ends lost 3 bases and 6 bases, in that order; junction bases with no gene match: 2. The CDR3 nucleotides are TGCAGTGCTAGGGGACAGGGGGCTAATGGCTACACCTTC. It specifies CSARGQGANGYTF.

This chain links TRBV7-9 with TRBJ2-3; 10 nucleotides agree with TRBD1. Unmatched junction bases numbered 5, after V lost 0 bases and J lost 5 bases. Germline CDR1 reads SEHNR; CDR2 reads FQNEAQ (reference sequence). This CDR3 is 16 amino acids long. The CDR3 here is CASSLAGTGVLDTQYF. The CDR3 nucleotides read TGTGCCAGCAGCTTAGCTGGGACAGGGGTATTAGATACGCAGTATTTT.

V is TRBV7-9 and J is TRBJ1-1; 7 bases are shared with TRBD1. CDR1 is SEHNR, CDR2 FQNEAQ, per germline (reference sequence). V was clipped by 4 bases and J by 4 bases; unmatched bases: 9. The CDR3 is 15 amino acids. CDR3 DNA sequence: TGTGCCAGCAGCTATCCCACAGGGGTGGGCACTGAAGCTTTCTTT. It specifies CASSYPTGVGTEAFF.